The rows below give T cell receptor beta chains drawn from one sample of a study of blood T cell repertoires in COVID-19. Assay used: immunoSEQ multiplex PCR; TCRdb lists only in-frame clones, some missing. The sample has some 300,000 clones; 88% are singletons. The specimen sequenced was PBMCs or T cells enriched from blood (not recorded which). Receptor source: a woman under 40 who had recovered from COVID-19. The CDR3 runs from the conserved cysteine through the conserved F or W.

CDR3aa	v_gene	j_gene
CTSSYGTFNTGELFF	TRBV1	TRBJ2-2
CASSYPTNTGELFF	TRBV6-2/TRBV6-3	TRBJ2-2
CASSLRGRADTQYF	TRBV28	TRBJ2-3
CASSQDRGGTHTDTQYF	TRBV4-2	TRBJ2-3
CASSITTGGNTEAFF	TRBV6-5	TRBJ1-1
CASRQRGSNSGTDTQYF	TRBV4-1	TRBJ2-3
CASSLVQGAYEQYF	TRBV5-1	TRBJ2-7
CASSEVLGSSYEQYF	TRBV6-1	TRBJ2-7
CASSLAEDRLIDF	TRBV12-3/TRBV12-4	TRBJ1-5
CATQRGGGNEKLFF	TRBV24-1	TRBJ1-4
CASRGRDRINTEAFF	TRBV7-9	TRBJ1-1
CASTDRTGPSYEQYF	TRBV10-2	TRBJ2-7
CASRSQSGDEKLFF	TRBV27	TRBJ1-4
CASRTRVSYEQYF	TRBV28	TRBJ2-7
CASSATGTSTFQETQYF	TRBV5-1	TRBJ2-5
CASSPWTAPNSPLHF	TRBV10-1	TRBJ1-6
CASSIGVSNQPQHF	TRBV19	TRBJ1-5
CATNSRDYSQPQHF	TRBV15	TRBJ1-5
CASSSGTVRWSGYTF	TRBV6-5	TRBJ1-2
CASSLQGGGYTF	TRBV5-5	TRBJ1-2
CSVELLGSGLIRQETQYF	TRBV29-1	TRBJ2-5
CASSQRGAGNEQYF	TRBV14	TRBJ2-7
CASSLVRPGAEKTQYF	TRBV11-2	TRBJ2-5
CASSSSGIYEQYF	TRBV19	TRBJ2-7
CASSDTGGGSTEAFF	TRBV25-1	TRBJ1-1
CASSLGSGNTEAFF	TRBV7-3	TRBJ1-1
CASSVALAADEQYF	TRBV9	TRBJ2-7
CASSSGNLQGYNEKLFF	TRBV5-1	TRBJ1-4
CASSLGTTNDQPQHF	TRBV7-9	TRBJ1-5
CASSANVYNEQFF	TRBV10-1	TRBJ2-1
CASRDTGTSDTQYF	TRBV27	TRBJ2-3
CASSLTGVSTEAFF	TRBV5-1	TRBJ1-1
CASSAPRQGEDTQYF	TRBV27	TRBJ2-3
CASSPDGDRGDSPLHF	TRBV5-4	TRBJ1-6
CASSQDASLGNTIYF	TRBV4-1	TRBJ1-3
CASSLAGGIEYSNQPQHF	TRBV7-9	TRBJ1-5
CASSPLDRNTEAFF	TRBV18	TRBJ1-1
CAISVRQGATSEAFF	TRBV10-3	TRBJ1-1
CASSFGGVPEAFF	TRBV28	TRBJ1-1
CASSLAAGSTSGTYEQYF	TRBV7-6	TRBJ2-7
CASSYSAYEQYF	TRBV6-2/TRBV6-3	TRBJ2-7
CASSAPLLAPTQMKQYF	TRBV28	TRBJ2-3
CASSPPGELFTEAFF	TRBV28	TRBJ1-1
CASSPLLAEGGQYF	TRBV18	TRBJ2-7
CASSETSGVTQYF	TRBV2	TRBJ2-3
CASSLEGVSYNEQFF	TRBV7-7	TRBJ2-1
CATSDPGTGGVAFF	TRBV24-1	TRBJ1-1
CASSLIPGTGNYGYTF	TRBV28	TRBJ1-2
CASSLGSRTVNTEAFF	TRBV11-2	TRBJ1-1